The sequence of this T cell receptor (beta chain) was determined in a study of T-cell reconstitution after alpha-beta-depleted transplantation in children. Preparing the TCRbeta library involved the use of unique molecular identifiers. MiXCR, run by TCRdb on the PCR reads, gives a single entry per CDR3 protein. Among about 470,000 distinct CDR3 sequences listed, roughly 44% were seen once. Whole-study findings and limits: The origin of high day-60 TCRbeta diversity in some patients lay in surviving recipient T cells and thymic progenitors. Alpha-beta T cells about two months after transplant reportedly derived from several hundred expanded graft clones. The authors attributed T-cell counts and diversity one year after transplant mostly to newly produced T cells.

A remark on this clonotype: The target antigen is unknown.

This CDR3 spans 14 amino acids. V shed 6 bases and J shed 1 base, with 10 bases lying between them. CDR1 is SEHNR and CDR2 is FQNEAQ in the germline V gene (reference sequence). The chain links TRBV7-9 to TRBJ2-1; unclear D gene. The source material was PBMCs, sampled before TCRalphabeta/CD19-depleted stem cell transplant. The sequence came from a girl aged 2-10 years with aplastic anemia, due to receive a stem cell transplant. The DNA of the CDR3 is TGTGCCAGCAGTTCCTTCGAGTCCTACAATGAGCAGTTCTTC. This encodes CASSSFESYNEQFF.